This T cell receptor (beta chain) came from a study of blood T cell repertoires in COVID-19. Study in general: There were acute and convalescent COVID-19 samples, and they came from the United States, Italy and Spain. The cDNA or gDNA used as material had been derived from T cells, B-cell-depleted T cells, or PBMCs.

Study processing details: Nucleated cell number was recorded as an estimate derived from reference gene primer amplification. Clones were sequenced by immunoSEQ multiplex PCR, and TCRdb holds only the in-frame ones, with some missing. V and J calls and clone size follow that table, whereas D and trimming were derived from the DNA. The data hold 120,000 to 150,000 clones, with 80% observed a single time. The CDR3 is made up of 17 amino acids. V lost 3 bases to trimming and J lost 5 bases; unmatched junction nucleotides: 8. Germline CDR1 KGHDR, CDR2 SFDVKD. The chain carries TRBV24-1 and TRBJ2-3, with TRBD2 matching over 12 bases. Sequenced material: peripheral blood. The sequence derives from a man between 60 and 75 years old with active or convalescent COVID-19. In DNA, the CDR3 is TGTGCCACCAGTGATGGACTAGCGGGACCCTGGGGAGATACGCAGTATTTT. Residues: CATSDGLAGPWGDTQYF.